This T cell receptor beta chain was profiled in a study of T cells in narcolepsy. Broader study findings: Comparing one patient's CSF and blood CD4+ clonotypes highlighted HCRT- and TRIB2-specific autoreactive clonotypes. Blood of same and different patients, but not healthy controls, reportedly held recurring autoreactive clonotypes. Autoreactive clone sequences were missing from some blood memory CD4+ repertoires.

On this clone: Its target is unknown.

CDR3 length: 11 residues. Germline loops: CDR1 MDHEN, CDR2 SYDVKM. V was trimmed by 6 bases and J by 8 bases, leaving 10 bases between them. Repertoires were generated with immunoSEQ multiplex PCR, while TCRdb's copy carries only in-frame clones and drops some. The profile shows some 30,000 clones, roughly 78% of them singletons. The chain links TRBV28 to TRBJ1-2; tentatively, D is TRBD1 (6 bases). The receptor's source is a human donor with narcolepsy. Sample: CD45RA- memory CD4+ T cells from PBMCs. The CDR3 sequence is CASSRGGGYTF. The CDR3 coding sequence is TGTGCCAGCAGCAGAGGGGGAGGCTACACCTTC.